This entry lists 26 T cell receptor beta chains sequenced from one sample in a study of neurological immune-mediated disorders. TCRdb called the 5' RACE reads again in MiXCR, with one record for every CDR3 protein. Here the sample spans about 74,000 distinct CDR3 sequences, 5.2% being singletons. Sequences were obtained from PBMCs. Every receptor here comes from a man younger than 30 with multiple sclerosis.

This clonotype was detected ten times or more. V and J are TRBV6-2 or TRBV6-3 and TRBJ2-7, with unresolved D. Between the trimmed V and J ends, which lost 0 bases and 2 bases, there was a span of 8 bases. Germline CDR1 MNHEY, CDR2 SVGEGT. The CDR3 covers 14 residues. The CDR3 here is CASSYSVFTYEQYF. CDR3 nucleotide sequence: TGTGCCAGCAGTTACTCTGTCTTCACCTACGAGCAGTACTTC.

In its sample, this clonotype was seen many times. This sequence joins TRBV6-6 and TRBJ2-1; D call uncertain. V was clipped by 2 bases and J by 0 bases, with 5 bases between them. Germline CDR1 and CDR2: MNHNY and SVGAGI (reference sequence). The CDR3 extends over 14 amino acids. The CDR3 reads CASSYGGSYNEQFF. CDR3 nucleotide sequence: TGTGCCAGCAGTTACGGTGGCTCCTACAATGAGCAGTTCTTC.

J is TRBJ2-6 and V is TRBV25-1; maybe TRBD1 (6 bases). The CDR3 consists of 15 residues. V was cut by 4 bases and J by 0 bases, with 7 bases left in between. Germline CDR1 MGHDK, CDR2 SYGVNS. The CDR3 DNA reads TGTGCCAGCAGTGCGGACAGCTCTGGGGCCAACGTCCTGACTTTC. Protein product: CASSADSSGANVLTF.

This clonotype was recorded many times. J is TRBJ2-2 and V is TRBV20-1, with 8 bases identical to TRBD2. The CDR3 is made up of 17 amino acids. Germline CDR1 reads DFQATT; CDR2 reads SNEGSKA (reference sequence). The V and J ends lost 1 base and 7 bases, in that order; junction bases with no gene match: 14. CDR3: CSARGPRGGRGDGELFF. As DNA, the CDR3 is TGCAGTGCTAGAGGACCCCGGGGTGGGCGGGGGGACGGGGAGCTGTTTTTT.

In its sample, this clonotype was seen many times. The CDR3 nucleotides read TGTGCCAGCAGCTTAGACCAGCAACCCTACAATGAGCAGTTCTTC. Translated: CASSLDQQPYNEQFF. The genes are TRBV7-2 and TRBJ2-1; D uncertain. CDR1 is SGHTA and CDR2 is FQGNSA in the germline V gene. Trimming shortened V by 1 base and J by 2 bases, and 9 bases separated the two germline ends. The CDR3 is made up of 15 amino acids.

Details on this clonotype: Just one base apart from a much larger clone, this may be a read error. J is TRBJ2-4 and V is TRBV20-1, with D maybe TRBD1 (5 bases). The CDR3 is made up of 16 amino acids. Germline CDR1 and CDR2: DFQATT and SNEGSKA (reference sequence). CDR3 sequence (DNA): TGCAGTGCTAGGGTAGACAGACTCTTAGCCAAAAAAATTCAGTACTTC. This translates into CSARVDRLLAKKIQYF.

This clonotype was recorded at least ten times. The chain carries TRBV13 and TRBJ2-2; no clear D. CDR1 is PRHDT and CDR2 is FYEKMQ in the germline V gene (reference sequence). V lost 5 bases to trimming and J lost 1 base, with 11 bases between them. The CDR3 covers 15 residues. The CDR3 sequence is CASSLKVGNTGELFF. The CDR3 bases are TGTGCCAGCAGCCTAAAGGTGGGGAACACCGGGGAGCTGTTTTTT.

For this clonotype: One junction end disagrees with the germline gene, perhaps due to a read error. The rearrangement links TRBV12-3 or TRBV12-4 to TRBJ1-5; 11 positions agree with TRBD1. This CDR3 comprises 16 residues. CDR3 in amino acids: CASSYGQGAWNQPQNF. The CDR3 DNA reads TGTGCCAGCAGTTACGGACAGGGGGCTTGGAATCAGCCCCAGAATTTT.

This clonotype was seen at least ten times. A single base separates this from a much larger clone, so it may be a read error. The gene calls are TRBV2 and TRBJ2-1, with D unclear. Germline loops: CDR1 SNHLY, CDR2 FYNNEI. CDR3 length: 15 amino acids. V lost 2 bases and J lost 8, with 16 bases in between. The CDR3 region is CASSERATLGDEQFF. Here the CDR3 DNA reads TGTGCCAGCAGTGAAAGGGCCACCTTGGGCGATGAGCAGTTCTTC.

This clonotype was counted at least ten times. The CDR3 sequence is CSATLAGAGGELFF. The CDR3 DNA follows: TGCAGTGCTACCCTGGCGGGGGCCGGCGGGGAGCTGTTTTTT. The genes are TRBV20-1 and TRBJ2-2; D might be TRBD2 (7 bases). The ends were cut back, 4 bases at V and 7 bases at J, with 16 bases in the middle. CDR3 length: 14 residues. CDR1 and CDR2 from the germline V gene are DFQATT and SNEGSKA (reference sequence).

This clonotype was detected many times. The chain uses TRBV5-1 and TRBJ2-2; no firm D call. The ends were cut back, 5 bases at V and 2 bases at J, with 10 bases in the middle. Per the germline V gene, CDR1 is SGHRS and CDR2 is YFSETQ. The CDR3 totals 14 residues. The CDR3 sequence is CASRFRSNTGELFF. In DNA form, the CDR3 reads TGCGCCAGCAGGTTCAGGAGTAACACCGGGGAGCTGTTTTTT.

This clonotype was counted ten times or more. The rearrangement uses TRBV28 and TRBJ1-1; D uncertain. Germline values: CDR1 MDHEN, CDR2 SYDVKM. V shed 6 bases and J shed 0 bases, with 8 bases lying between them. This CDR3 has 13 residues. The chain's CDR3 is CASRVQVNTEAFF. The CDR3 bases are TGTGCCAGCAGAGTCCAAGTGAACACTGAAGCTTTCTTT.

A word on this clonotype: Possible read error: a much larger clone is one base away. This chain uses TRBV5-1 with TRBJ2-2; D unresolved. Trimming removed 3 bases at V and 3 bases at J, with 9 bases between. Germline assignment: CDR1 SGHRS and CDR2 YFSETQ. The CDR3 is made up of 14 amino acids. CDR3 bases: TGCGCCAGCAGCTGGAGTACGGACACCGGGGAGCTGTTTTTT. Protein sequence: CASSWSTDTGELFF.

Many counts were recorded for this clonotype. The chain couples TRBV5-5 to TRBJ1-1; TRBD1 matches at 9 bases. V gave up 4 bases and J gave up 5 bases; unmatched junction bases: 15. The CDR3 is 17 amino acids. The germline gives CDR1 SGHKS, CDR2 YYEKEE (reference sequence). The CDR3 loop is CASSRYRGPAGFTEAFF. CDR3 sequence (DNA): TGTGCCAGCAGCAGGTACAGGGGGCCGGCCGGATTTACTGAAGCTTTCTTT.

This clonotype was seen many times. CDR3 DNA: TGCAGTGCTAGAGCAGGACAGACGAATCAGCCCCAGCATTTT. Residues: CSARAGQTNQPQHF. The rearrangement links TRBV20-1 to TRBJ1-5; possible D gene TRBD1, 6 bases. The V gene's germline CDR1 is DFQATT and CDR2 SNEGSKA (reference sequence). CDR3 size: 14 residues. V shed 1 base and J shed 4 bases, with 11 bases lying between them.

A word on this clonotype: Likely a read error: the CDR3 ends without its conserved phenylalanine or tryptophan. This chain connects TRBV29-1 to TRBJ1-1; TRBD1 matches at 8 bases. With V trimmed by 3 bases and J by 1 base, 1 base remained unmatched. Germline values: CDR1 SQVTM, CDR2 ANQGSEA. The CDR3 loop spans 13 amino acids. The CDR3 DNA reads TGCAGCGTTGAGGGACAGGAGAACACTGAAGCTTTCAAT. It is translated as CSVEGQENTEAFN.

This clonotype was observed many times. The chain is built from TRBV5-1 and TRBJ1-1; D is ambiguous. The CDR3 has 14 amino acids. Trimming left V 0 bases short and J 5 bases short, with 11 bases between. Germline V gene lookup returns CDR1 SGHRS and CDR2 YFSETQ. CDR3 DNA sequence: TGCGCCAGCAGCTTGGATGGAGACTGGACTGAAGCTTTCTTT. Protein sequence: CASSLDGDWTEAFF.

A word on this clonotype: Being one base from a much bigger clone, this may be a read error. The chain joins TRBV9 to TRBJ1-6; no firm D call. Trimming removed 1 base from V and 5 bases from J, with 7 bases in between. Germline V gives CDR1 SGDLS, CDR2 YYNGEE. The CDR3 is 14 residues long. The CDR3 sequence: CASSVSMDNSPLHF. CDR3 nucleotides: TGTGCCAGCAGCGTAAGCATGGATAATTCACCCCTCCACTTT.

This clonotype has just a few counts. This rearrangement joins TRBV7-3 to TRBJ1-1, with 8 bases identical to TRBD1. The length of the CDR3 is 14 residues. CDR1 is SGHTA, CDR2 FQGTGA, per germline. Germline trimming cut 6 bases from V and 11 bases from J; bases unmatched to any gene: 14. The CDR3 reads CASRSPDRAGKAFF. Here the CDR3 DNA reads TGTGCCAGCAGGTCCCCGGACAGGGCGGGTAAGGCTTTCTTT.

This clonotype has a handful of counts. A read error is possible here, since a much larger clone lies one base away. The rearrangement uses TRBV20-1 and TRBJ1-1; no clear D. Germline values: CDR1 DFQATT, CDR2 SNEGSKA (reference sequence). The CDR3 length is 11 residues. V shed 2 bases and J shed 1 base, with 2 bases lying between them. The DNA of the CDR3 is TGCAGTGCTAGAAAGAACACTGAAGCTTTCTTT. Its translation is CSARKNTEAFF.

At least ten counts were recorded for this clonotype. As DNA, the CDR3 is TGTGCCAGCAGCTTGGGCCGGAGAAATGAAAAACTGTTTTTT. Amino acids: CASSLGRRNEKLFF. The rearrangement uses TRBV5-5 and TRBJ1-4; D is undetermined. The germline V and J ends were trimmed by 0 bases and 5 bases, with 8 bases remaining between them. Germline assignment: CDR1 SGHKS and CDR2 YYEKEE (reference sequence). The CDR3 runs 14 residues.

This clonotype showed up many times. This chain links TRBV20-1 with TRBJ1-2; the D is unclear. There are 11 residues in the CDR3. CDR1 DFQATT and CDR2 SNEGSKA come from the germline V gene (reference sequence). Trimming left V 0 bases short and J 8 bases short, with 7 bases between. The CDR3 sequence is CSARDQWGYTF. In nucleotides, the CDR3 is TGCAGTGCTAGAGATCAATGGGGCTACACCTTC.

This clonotype has ten or more counts. CDR3 nucleotide sequence: TGCAGTGCTACCCAGGCTAGGGGGGGGAATGAAAAACTGTTTTTT. Protein sequence: CSATQARGGNEKLFF. The chain carries TRBV20-1 and TRBJ1-4; the D gene is possibly TRBD1 (6 bases). The CDR3 consists of 15 residues. The ends were cut back, 4 bases at V and 5 bases at J, with 17 bases in the middle. The germline gives CDR1 DFQATT, CDR2 SNEGSKA (reference sequence).

In this sample, this clonotype turned up many times. This sequence joins TRBV5-1 and TRBJ2-1, with D perhaps matching TRBD2 (6 bases). The CDR3 totals 15 residues. The V end lost 2 bases, the J end lost 0 bases, and 9 bases lay between the germline ends. The germline V gene has CDR1 SGHRS and CDR2 YFSETQ. The CDR3 here is CASSLNGGSYNEQFF. CDR3 DNA: TGCGCCAGCAGCTTAAACGGGGGCTCCTACAATGAGCAGTTCTTC.

Ten or more counts support this clonotype. The genes are TRBV28 and TRBJ1-6; no firm D call. V lost 3 bases and J 8 bases, leaving 14 bases between the germline ends. Germline loops: CDR1 MDHEN, CDR2 SYDVKM. This CDR3 is built from 15 residues. The CDR3 region is CASSFTGEGYSPLHF. CDR3 sequence (DNA): TGTGCCAGCAGTTTCACCGGGGAAGGATATTCACCCCTCCACTTT.

This clonotype was picked up many times. J is TRBJ1-1 and V is TRBV5-5; D is ambiguous. The CDR3 contains 13 residues. Germline lookup yields CDR1 SGHKS and CDR2 YYEKEE (reference sequence). Trimming took off 5 bases at V and 1 base at J, with 9 bases between the two ends. CDR3 sequence (DNA): TGTGCCAGCAGTATCCAACAGAACACTGAAGCTTTCTTT. Encoded protein: CASSIQQNTEAFF.